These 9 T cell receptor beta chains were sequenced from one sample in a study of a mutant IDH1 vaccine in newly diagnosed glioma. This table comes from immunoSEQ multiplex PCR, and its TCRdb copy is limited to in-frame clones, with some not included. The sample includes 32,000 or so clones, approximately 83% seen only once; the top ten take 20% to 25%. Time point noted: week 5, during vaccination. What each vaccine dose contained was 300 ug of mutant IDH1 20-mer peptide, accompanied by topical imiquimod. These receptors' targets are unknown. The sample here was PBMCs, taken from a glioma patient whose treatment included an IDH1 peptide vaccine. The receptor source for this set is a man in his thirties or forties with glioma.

CDR3 amino acids: CASSRGYEQYF. CDR3 nucleotide sequence: TGTGCCAGCAGTAGGGGCTACGAGCAGTACTTC. This chain uses TRBV27 with TRBJ2-7, with D possibly being TRBD1 (5 bases). Germline V gene data show CDR1 as MNHEY and CDR2 as SMNVEV (reference sequence). V dropped 5 bases and J dropped 3 bases, with 5 bases sitting between them. The CDR3 covers 11 residues.

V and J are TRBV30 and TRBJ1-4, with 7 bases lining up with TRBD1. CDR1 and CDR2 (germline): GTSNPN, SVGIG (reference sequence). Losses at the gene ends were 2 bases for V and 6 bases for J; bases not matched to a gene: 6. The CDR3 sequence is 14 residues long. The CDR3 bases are TGTGCCTGGAGTCCCAGGGGGGTAGATGAAAAACTGTTTTTT. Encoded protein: CAWSPRGVDEKLFF.

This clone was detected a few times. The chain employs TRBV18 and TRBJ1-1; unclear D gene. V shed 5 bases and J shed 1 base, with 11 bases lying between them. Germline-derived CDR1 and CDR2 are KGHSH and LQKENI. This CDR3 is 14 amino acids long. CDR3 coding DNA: TGTGCCAGCTCAACTATGGACGGGAACACTGAAGCTTTCTTT. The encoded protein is CASSTMDGNTEAFF.

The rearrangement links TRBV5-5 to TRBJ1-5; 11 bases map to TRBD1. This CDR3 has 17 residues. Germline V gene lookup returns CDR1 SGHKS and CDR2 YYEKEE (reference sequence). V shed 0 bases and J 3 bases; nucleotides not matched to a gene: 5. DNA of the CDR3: TGTGCCAGCAGCTTGGCCTTGGACAGGGGGCACAATCAGCCCCAGCATTTT. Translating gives CASSLALDRGHNQPQHF.

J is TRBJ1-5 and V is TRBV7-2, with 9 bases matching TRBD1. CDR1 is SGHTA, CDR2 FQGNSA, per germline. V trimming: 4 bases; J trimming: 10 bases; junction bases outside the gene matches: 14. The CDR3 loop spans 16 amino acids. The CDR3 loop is CASSSVTGQGAVPQHF. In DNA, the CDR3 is TGTGCCAGCAGCTCTGTGACGGGACAGGGAGCCGTCCCCCAGCATTTT.

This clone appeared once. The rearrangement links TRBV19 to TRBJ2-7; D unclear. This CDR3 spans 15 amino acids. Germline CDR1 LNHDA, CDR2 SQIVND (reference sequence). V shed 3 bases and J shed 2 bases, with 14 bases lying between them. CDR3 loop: CASSMEVVLTYEQYF. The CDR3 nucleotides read TGTGCCAGTAGTATGGAAGTCGTCTTGACCTACGAGCAGTACTTC.

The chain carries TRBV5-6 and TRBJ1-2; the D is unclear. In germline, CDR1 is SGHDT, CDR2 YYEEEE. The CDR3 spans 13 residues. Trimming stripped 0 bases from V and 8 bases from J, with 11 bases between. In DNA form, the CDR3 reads TGTGCCAGCAGCTTGGGCAGCGGGGAGGGCTACACCTTC. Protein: CASSLGSGEGYTF.

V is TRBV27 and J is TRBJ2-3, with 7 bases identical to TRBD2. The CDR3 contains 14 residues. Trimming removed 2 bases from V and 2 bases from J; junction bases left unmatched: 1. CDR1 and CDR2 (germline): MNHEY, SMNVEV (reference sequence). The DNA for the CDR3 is TGTGCCAGCAGTTTACAGCGGGACACAGATACGCAGTATTTT. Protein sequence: CASSLQRDTDTQYF.

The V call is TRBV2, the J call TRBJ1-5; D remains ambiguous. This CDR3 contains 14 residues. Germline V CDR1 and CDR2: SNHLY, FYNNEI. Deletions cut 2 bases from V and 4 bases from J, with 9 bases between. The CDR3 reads CASSERQNNQPQHF. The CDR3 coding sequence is TGTGCCAGCAGTGAACGGCAGAATAATCAGCCCCAGCATTTT.